These 5 T cell receptor beta chains were sequenced from one sample in a study of T cells in Graves' hyperthyroidism and ophthalmopathy. The CDR3 regions of TCR beta were amplified from RNA transcripts. In the first-round RT-PCR of the TCR CDR3, the HTBI primer set was used. Using its own MiXCR run on the multiplex PCR reads, TCRdb lists one record per CDR3 protein. The sample comprises over 650,000 distinct CDR3 sequences, roughly 15% of which are singletons, and about 8.4% rests with the top ten. The sequenced sample was blood. Receptor source: a man in his late teens or twenties with Graves' hyperthyroidism.

This clonotype has a count of ten or more. This chain uses TRBV24-1 with TRBJ1-1, with D perhaps matching TRBD1 (5 bases). The CDR3 extends over 14 amino acids. The germline V gene encodes CDR1 KGHDR and CDR2 SFDVKD. V was shortened by 5 bases and J by 1 base, with 10 bases between the two germline ends. CDR3 sequence (DNA): TGTGCCACCAGTGGGGCAGGGACGAACACTGAAGCTTTCTTT. It is translated as CATSGAGTNTEAFF.

This clonotype was recorded many times. The gene calls are TRBV6-1 and TRBJ2-5; no definite D call. Deletions cut 4 bases from V and 4 bases from J, with 13 bases between. Germline-derived CDR1 and CDR2 are MNHNS and SASEGT. The CDR3 totals 14 residues. CDR3 DNA: TGTGCCAGCAGTGGCCGCTTCGACGGAGAGACCCAGTACTTC. Protein product: CASSGRFDGETQYF.

This clonotype was picked up many times. This sequence joins TRBV28 and TRBJ2-3, with D possibly being TRBD1 (7 bases). Trimming removed 0 bases from V and 2 bases from J, with 12 bases in between. From germline, CDR1 is MDHEN and CDR2 SYDVKM. CDR3 length equals 16 residues. The CDR3 loop reads CASSLWGGQITDTQYF. CDR3 nucleotide sequence: TGTGCCAGCAGTTTATGGGGGGGACAGATCACAGATACGCAGTATTTT.

In its sample, this clonotype was seen many times. V is TRBV2 and J is TRBJ1-2; D gene ambiguous. The germline V gene encodes CDR1 SNHLY and CDR2 FYNNEI. V shed 2 bases and J shed 4 bases, with 8 bases lying between them. The CDR3 is 13 amino acids. CDR3 amino acids: CASSERGFYGYTF. The DNA of the CDR3 is TGTGCCAGCAGTGAACGGGGTTTCTATGGCTACACCTTC.

This clonotype was observed many times. The chain joins TRBV2 to TRBJ1-1, with TRBD1 matching over 7 bases. Looked up from germline, CDR1 is SNHLY and CDR2 is FYNNEI. The junction had 4 bases not matched to a gene; V was cut back by 0 bases and J by 3 bases. CDR3 length: 15 amino acids. The CDR3 sequence is CASSEAQGPHTEAFF. The CDR3 DNA sequence: TGTGCCAGCAGTGAAGCACAGGGGCCCCACACTGAAGCTTTCTTT.